This TCR beta chain was obtained from a study of T cell clones after liver transplantation. The wider study: Three of eight recipients were HCV-positive; others had non-autoimmune, non-viral indications.

This CDR3 is built from 13 residues. V was clipped by 1 base and J by 13 bases; unmatched bases: 7. Germline V gene data show CDR1 as SQVTM and CDR2 as ANQGSEA. The table came from immunoSEQ multiplex PCR; TCRdb's copy has only in-frame clones and leaves some out. This sample has roughly 55,000 clones, with approximately 88% found just once. The receptor comes from a human donor who received a liver transplant. The specimen comprised CD4+ T cells from blood, sampled before liver transplant. The chain joins TRBV29-1 to TRBJ2-4; 10 nucleotides align to TRBD2. The CDR3 sequence is CSVEASSGGPQYF. The CDR3 coding sequence is TGCAGCGTTGAAGCTAGTAGCGGGGGGCCCCAGTACTTC.